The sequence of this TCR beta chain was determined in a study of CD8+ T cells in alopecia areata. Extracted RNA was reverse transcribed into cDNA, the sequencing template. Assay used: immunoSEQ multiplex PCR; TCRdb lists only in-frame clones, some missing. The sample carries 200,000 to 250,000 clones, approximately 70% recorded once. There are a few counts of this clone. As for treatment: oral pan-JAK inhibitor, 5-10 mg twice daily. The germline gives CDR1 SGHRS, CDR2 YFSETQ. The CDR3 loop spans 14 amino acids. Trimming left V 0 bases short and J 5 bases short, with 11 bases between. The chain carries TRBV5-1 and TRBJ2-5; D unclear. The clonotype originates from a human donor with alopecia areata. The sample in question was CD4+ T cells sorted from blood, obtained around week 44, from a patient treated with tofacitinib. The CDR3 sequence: CASSLGYRDETQYF. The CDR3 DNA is TGCGCCAGCAGCTTGGGGTATAGGGATGAGACCCAGTACTTC. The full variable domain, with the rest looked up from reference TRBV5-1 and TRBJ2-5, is KAGVTQTPRYLIKTRGQQVTLSCSPISGHRSVSWYQQTPGQGLQFLFEYFSETQRNKGNFPGRFSGRQFSNSRSEMNVSTLELGDSALYLCASSLGYRDETQYFGPGTRLLVL.